In its sample, the clone carrying this T cell receptor beta chain is medium-sized. Its specificity is not known. Alpha and beta constant-region primers primed reverse transcription of around 550 ng RNA. Separate chain-specific third strand synthesis with multiplexing indices produced the alpha and beta libraries. One primer pair amplified all rearrangements per chain; each cDNA got molecular barcodes. Using its own MiXCR run on the 5' RACE reads, TCRdb lists one record per CDR3 protein. The repertoire holds 10,000 to 12,000 distinct CDR3 sequences, with around 8% as singletons. Per the germline V gene, CDR1 is DFQATT and CDR2 is SNEGSKA (reference sequence). V lost 2 bases and J 0 bases, leaving 13 bases between the germline ends. This CDR3 region has 15 residues. These data are taken from a study of HIV-infected patients and healthy controls. The study's findings and limits: In healthy controls, MAIT alpha CDR3s were common; in HIV+ repertoires, severely depleted.

All unsorted peripheral T cells were captured because whole blood was used without fractionation. The TCR was taken from an adult in good health. This chain links TRBV20-1 with TRBJ2-5; D perhaps matches TRBD1 (6 bases). Sequencing was performed on blood. CDR3 DNA sequence: TGCAGTGCTAGACCCGGGACACGGTACCAAGAGACCCAGTACTTC. This translates into CSARPGTRYQETQYF.